The 10 T cell receptor beta chains below were found in one sample sequenced in a study of shared T cell receptors in the human thymus. The data were produced by immunoSEQ multiplex PCR, yet TCRdb's version contains in-frame clones alone and is incomplete. This sample yields under 850,000 clones, of which approximately 88% are seen a single time; around 0.0099% belongs to the top ten. Another study also made use of these data, one on human thymus T cells.

Sample: thymocytes. Source of these receptors: a boy younger than two with a congenital heart defect.

CDR3 sequence (DNA): TGTGCCACCCTACGTACAGGGGCTGAAGCTTTCTTT. Translated, it gives CATLRTGAEAFF. The chain is built from TRBV19 and TRBJ1-1; TRBD1 agrees at 7 bases. The CDR3 is 12 residues long. J lost 6 bases, V lost 10 bases, and 8 bases had no gene match. Germline V gives CDR1 LNHDA, CDR2 SQIVND (reference sequence). Together with reference TRBV19 and TRBJ1-1, the CDR3 gives the full variable domain: DGGITQSPKYLFRKEGQNVTLSCEQNLNHDAMYWYRQDPGQGLRLIYYSQIVNDFQKGDIAEGYSVSREKKESFPLTVTSAQKNPTAFYLCATLRTGAEAFFGQGTRLTVV.

The J gene is TRBJ2-1, the V gene TRBV28; 14 bases match TRBD2. This CDR3 has 17 residues. The V gene end was trimmed by 7 bases and the J gene end by 3 bases; junction bases not matched to a gene: 8. CDR1 and CDR2 (germline): MDHEN, SYDVKM. The CDR3 spells CASTGLAGGGFYNEQFF. For the CDR3, the DNA is TGTGCCAGCACCGGACTAGCGGGAGGTGGGTTCTACAATGAGCAGTTCTTC. Based on the CDR3 plus reference TRBV28 and TRBJ2-1, the full variable domain is DVKVTQSSRYLVKRTGEKVFLECVQDMDHENMFWYRQDPGLGLRLIYFSYDVKMKEKGDIPEGYSVSREKKERFSLILESASTNQTSMYLCASTGLAGGGFYNEQFFGPGTRLTVL.

The chain links TRBV6-1 to TRBJ2-3; possible D gene TRBD2, 6 bases. The V gene's germline CDR1 is MNHNS and CDR2 SASEGT. The CDR3 length is 15 residues. Trimming removed 6 bases at V and 2 bases at J, with 15 bases between. CDR3 sequence reads: CASRSSGLDTDTQYF. CDR3 DNA sequence: TGTGCCAGCAGGAGTAGCGGCCTTGACACAGATACGCAGTATTTT.

A single count supports this clone. The rearrangement joins TRBV25-1 to TRBJ1-5; D unresolved. The V end lost 0 bases, the J end lost 0 bases, and 9 bases lay between the germline ends. In germline, CDR1 is MGHDK, CDR2 SYGVNS. The CDR3 extends over 16 amino acids. The CDR3 DNA reads as TGTGCCAGCAGTGAATATTCCGGGGATAGCAATCAGCCCCAGCATTTT. Protein: CASSEYSGDSNQPQHF.

The chain links TRBV25-1 to TRBJ1-2, with D tentatively TRBD1 (6 bases). The CDR3 is made up of 13 amino acids. Germline V gene data show CDR1 as MGHDK and CDR2 as SYGVNS. V lost 5 bases, J lost 4 bases, and 11 bases lay in between. In DNA, the CDR3 is TGTGCCAGCAGTCTTCAGGGGAGCTATGGCTACACCTTC. This codes for CASSLQGSYGYTF.

The V and J genes are TRBV4-3 and TRBJ2-7; 8 nucleotides line up with TRBD2. Germline CDR1 and CDR2: LGHNA and YSLEER. The CDR3 extends over 16 amino acids. The V gene end was trimmed by 4 bases and the J gene end by 0 bases; junction bases not matched to a gene: 8. The DNA of the CDR3 is TGCGCCAGCAGCCCGAAACTAGCGGAACACTCCTACGAGCAGTACTTC. It encodes CASSPKLAEHSYEQYF.

The chain links TRBV21-1 to TRBJ2-7; the table calls TRBD1, which could not be checked here. TRBV21-1 is listed as a pseudogene. CDR3 length: 15 residues. The CDR3 protein is CASSDPGQALYEQYF. The CDR3 nucleotides read TGTGCCAGCAGCGATCCGGGACAGGCCCTGTACGAGCAGTACTTC.

This chain links TRBV10-1 with TRBJ2-7; 7 nucleotides align to TRBD2. The CDR3 extends over 15 amino acids. The junction had 8 bases not matched to a gene; V was cut back by 0 bases and J by 6 bases. CDR1 and CDR2 from the germline V gene are WNHNN and SYGVQD (reference sequence). The CDR3 is CASSESASGKAEQYF. CDR3 sequence (DNA): TGCGCCAGCAGTGAGTCAGCCAGCGGGAAAGCCGAGCAGTACTTC.

The rearrangement links TRBV10-2 to TRBJ2-2; perhaps TRBD2 as D (7 bases). CDR1 is WSHSY, CDR2 SAAADI, per germline. V was cut by 6 bases and J by 3 bases, with 17 bases left in between. The CDR3 length is 16 residues. The CDR3 reads CASRPWGGNYTGELFF. DNA for the CDR3: TGCGCCAGCAGGCCCTGGGGGGGCAATTACACCGGGGAGCTGTTTTTT.

This clone has just one count. The rearrangement uses TRBV18 and TRBJ2-1; D possibly corresponds to TRBD2 (7 bases). V shed 3 bases and J shed 6 bases, with 12 bases lying between them. Germline V gene lookup returns CDR1 KGHSH and CDR2 LQKENI. CDR3 size: 14 residues. CDR3 nucleotides: TGTGCCAGCTCACCCTCGGGGGGCCCCAATGAGCAGTTCTTC. This translates into CASSPSGGPNEQFF.